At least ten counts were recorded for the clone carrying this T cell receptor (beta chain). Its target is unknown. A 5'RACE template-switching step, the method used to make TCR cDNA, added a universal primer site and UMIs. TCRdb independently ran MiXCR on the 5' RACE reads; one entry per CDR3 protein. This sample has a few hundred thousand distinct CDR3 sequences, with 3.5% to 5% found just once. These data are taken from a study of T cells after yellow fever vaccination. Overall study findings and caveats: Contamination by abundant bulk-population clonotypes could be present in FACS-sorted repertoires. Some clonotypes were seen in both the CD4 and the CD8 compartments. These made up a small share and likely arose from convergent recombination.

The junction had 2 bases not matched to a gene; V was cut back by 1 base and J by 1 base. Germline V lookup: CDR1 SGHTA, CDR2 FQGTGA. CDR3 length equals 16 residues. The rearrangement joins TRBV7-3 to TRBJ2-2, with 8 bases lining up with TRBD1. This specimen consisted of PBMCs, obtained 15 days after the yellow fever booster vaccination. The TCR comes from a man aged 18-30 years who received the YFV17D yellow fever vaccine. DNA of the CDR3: TGTGCCAGCAGCTTAAGACAGGGGAAGAACACCGGGGAGCTGTTTTTT. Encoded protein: CASSLRQGKNTGELFF. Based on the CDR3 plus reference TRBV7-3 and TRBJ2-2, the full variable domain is GAGVSQTPSNKVTEKGKYVELRCDPISGHTALYWYRQSLGQGPEFLIYFQGTGAADDSGLPNDRFFAVRPEGSVSTLKIQRTERGDSAVYLCASSLRQGKNTGELFFGEGSRLTVL.